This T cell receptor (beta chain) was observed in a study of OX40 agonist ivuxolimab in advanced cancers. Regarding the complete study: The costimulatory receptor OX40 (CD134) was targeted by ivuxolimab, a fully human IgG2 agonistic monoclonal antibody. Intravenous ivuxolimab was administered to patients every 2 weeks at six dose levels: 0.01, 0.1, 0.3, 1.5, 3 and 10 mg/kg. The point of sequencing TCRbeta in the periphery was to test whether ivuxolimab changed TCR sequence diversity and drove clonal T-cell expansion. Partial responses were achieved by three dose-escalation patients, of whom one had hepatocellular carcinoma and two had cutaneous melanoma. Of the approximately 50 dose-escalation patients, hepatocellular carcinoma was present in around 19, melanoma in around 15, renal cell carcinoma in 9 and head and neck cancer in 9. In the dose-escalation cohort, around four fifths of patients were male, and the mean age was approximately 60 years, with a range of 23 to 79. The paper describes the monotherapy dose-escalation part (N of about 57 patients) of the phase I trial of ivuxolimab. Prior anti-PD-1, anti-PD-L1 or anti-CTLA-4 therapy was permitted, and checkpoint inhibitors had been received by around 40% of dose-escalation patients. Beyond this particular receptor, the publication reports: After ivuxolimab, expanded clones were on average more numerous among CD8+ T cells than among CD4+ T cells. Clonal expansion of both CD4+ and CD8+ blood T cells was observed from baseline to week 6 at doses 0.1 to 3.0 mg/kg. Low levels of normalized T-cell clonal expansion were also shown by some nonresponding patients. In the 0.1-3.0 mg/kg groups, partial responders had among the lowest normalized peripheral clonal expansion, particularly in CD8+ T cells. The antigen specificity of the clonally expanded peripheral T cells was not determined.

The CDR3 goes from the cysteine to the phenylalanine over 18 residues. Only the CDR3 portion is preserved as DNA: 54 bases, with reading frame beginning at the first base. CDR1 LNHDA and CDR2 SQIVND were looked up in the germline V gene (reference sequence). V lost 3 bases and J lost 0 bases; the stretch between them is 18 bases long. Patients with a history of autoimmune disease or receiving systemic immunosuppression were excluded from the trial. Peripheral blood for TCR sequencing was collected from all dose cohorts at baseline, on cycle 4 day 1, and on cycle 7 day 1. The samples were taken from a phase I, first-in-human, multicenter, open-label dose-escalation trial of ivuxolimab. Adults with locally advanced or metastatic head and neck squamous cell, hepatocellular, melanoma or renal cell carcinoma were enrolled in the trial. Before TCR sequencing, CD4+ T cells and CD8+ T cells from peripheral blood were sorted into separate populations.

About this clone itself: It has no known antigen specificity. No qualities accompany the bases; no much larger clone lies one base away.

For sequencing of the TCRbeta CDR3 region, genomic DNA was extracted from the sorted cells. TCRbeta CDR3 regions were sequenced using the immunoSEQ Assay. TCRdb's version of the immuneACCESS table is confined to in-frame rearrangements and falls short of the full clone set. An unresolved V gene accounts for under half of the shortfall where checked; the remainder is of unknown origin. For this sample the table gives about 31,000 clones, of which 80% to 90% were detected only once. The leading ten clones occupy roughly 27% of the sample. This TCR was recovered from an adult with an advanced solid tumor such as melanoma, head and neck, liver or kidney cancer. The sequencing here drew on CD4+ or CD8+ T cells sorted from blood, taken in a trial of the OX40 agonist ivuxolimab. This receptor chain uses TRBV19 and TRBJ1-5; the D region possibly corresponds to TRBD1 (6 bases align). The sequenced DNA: TGTGCCAGTAGTATCTGGACAGAGATCGTCTATAGCAATCAGCCCCAGCATTTT. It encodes CASSIWTEIVYSNQPQHF. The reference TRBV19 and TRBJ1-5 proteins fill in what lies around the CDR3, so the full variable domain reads DGGITQSPKYLFRKEGQNVTLSCEQNLNHDAMYWYRQDPGQGLRLIYYSQIVNDFQKGDIAEGYSVSREKKESFPLTVTSAQKNPTAFYLCASSIWTEIVYSNQPQHFGDGTRLSIL.